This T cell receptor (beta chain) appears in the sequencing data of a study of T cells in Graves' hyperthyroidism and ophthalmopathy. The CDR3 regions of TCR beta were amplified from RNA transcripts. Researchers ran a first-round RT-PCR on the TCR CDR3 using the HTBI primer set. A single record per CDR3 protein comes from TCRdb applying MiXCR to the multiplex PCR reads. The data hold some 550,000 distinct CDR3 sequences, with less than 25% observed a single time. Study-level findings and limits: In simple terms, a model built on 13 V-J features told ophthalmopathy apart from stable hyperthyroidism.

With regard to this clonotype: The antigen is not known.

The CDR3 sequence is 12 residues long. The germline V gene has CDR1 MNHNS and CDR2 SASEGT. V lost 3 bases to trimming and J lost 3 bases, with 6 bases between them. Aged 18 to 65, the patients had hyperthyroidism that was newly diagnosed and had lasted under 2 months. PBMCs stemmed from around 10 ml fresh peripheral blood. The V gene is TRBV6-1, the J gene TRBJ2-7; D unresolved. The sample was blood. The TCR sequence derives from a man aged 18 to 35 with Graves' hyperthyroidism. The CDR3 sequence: CASSDPDYEQYF. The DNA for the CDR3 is TGTGCCAGCAGTGACCCTGACTACGAGCAGTACTTC.